These 18 T cell receptor beta chains originate from one sample sequenced in a study of blood T cell repertoires in COVID-19. Profiled with immunoSEQ multiplex PCR; TCRdb holds only in-frame clones, not every one. The data contain around 89,000 clones, about two thirds of them seen just once; the ten biggest clones take up around 15%. Sequencing used peripheral blood. Source of these receptors: a woman of 80 years or more with acute or convalescent COVID-19.

V is TRBV30 and J is TRBJ1-1, with 7 bases that match TRBD1. V trimming: 0 bases; J trimming: 0 bases; junction bases outside the gene matches: 7. CDR1 and CDR2 from the germline V gene are GTSNPN and SVGIG (reference sequence). This CDR3 is built from 16 residues. CDR3 bases: TGTGCCTGGAGTGTAAACAGGGGTACTATGAACACTGAAGCTTTCTTT. Its protein is CAWSVNRGTMNTEAFF. The complete variable domain, with remaining parts taken from reference TRBV30 and TRBJ1-1, reads SQTIHQWPATLVQPVGSPLSLECTVEGTSNPNLYWYRQAAGRGLQLLFYSVGIGQISSEVPQNLSASRPQDRQFILSSKKLLLSDSGFYLCAWSVNRGTMNTEAFFGQGTRLTVV.

The chain couples TRBV5-4 to TRBJ2-3; a possible D gene is TRBD1 (7 bases). CDR1 and CDR2 (germline): SGHNT, YYREEE (reference sequence). This CDR3 is built from 16 residues. V lost 4 bases and J lost 0, with 15 bases in between. CDR3 region: CASSQGGTLSTDTQYF. The CDR3 DNA reads TGTGCCAGCAGCCAGGGGGGTACCTTAAGCACAGATACGCAGTATTTT.

This chain connects TRBV7-3 to TRBJ2-3, with no clear D. Between the trimmed V and J ends, which lost 6 bases and 4 bases, there was a span of 11 bases. The CDR3 runs to 13 residues. Germline CDR1 and CDR2: SGHTA and FQGTGA. The CDR3 spells CASSSNQADTQYF. The CDR3 nucleotides are TGTGCCAGCAGTTCAAATCAGGCAGATACGCAGTATTTT.

The chain couples TRBV11-2 to TRBJ1-1; D not resolved. The V gene's germline CDR1 is SGHAT and CDR2 FQNNGV. The CDR3 loop spans 14 amino acids. V was pared by 6 bases and J by 0 bases, with 11 bases between. Here the CDR3 reads CASRAFGVNTEAFF. In DNA, the CDR3 is TGTGCCAGCAGGGCCTTCGGGGTGAACACTGAAGCTTTCTTT.

This chain links TRBV7-9 with TRBJ1-2; TRBD1 matches at 10 bases. Germline CDR1 SEHNR, CDR2 FQNEAQ (reference sequence). With 4 bases clipped from V and 3 bases from J, the junction kept 5 bases outside the gene matches. The CDR3 is 15 amino acids. The CDR3 DNA follows: TGTGCCAGCAGCTCGACAGGGGGCGCTTACTATGGCTACACCTTC. Translation: CASSSTGGAYYGYTF.

The chain couples TRBV5-1 to TRBJ2-4, with D maybe TRBD1 (5 bases). The CDR3 runs to 15 residues. V lost 1 base and J lost 5, with 13 bases in between. The germline CDR1 and CDR2 sequences are SGHRS and YFSETQ. CDR3 residues: CASSLWGNRENIQYF. As DNA, the CDR3 is TGCGCCAGCAGCTTGTGGGGCAACAGAGAAAACATTCAGTACTTC.

The chain joins TRBV4-1 to TRBJ1-2; D is unclear. The CDR3 spans 13 residues. Deletions cut 4 bases from V and 7 bases from J, with 13 bases between. Germline CDR1 reads MGHRA; CDR2 reads YSYEKL. CDR3 coding DNA: TGCGCCAGCAGCCGCCTAGGAGGGAGTGGCTACACCTTC. Its translation is CASSRLGGSGYTF.

This clone was counted between two and nine times. J is TRBJ1-6 and V is TRBV12-5, with D possibly matching TRBD1 (5 bases). V shed 7 bases and J shed 0 bases, with 13 bases lying between them. Germline CDR1 reads LGHNT; CDR2 reads FRNRAP. The CDR3 length is 16 residues. In DNA form, the CDR3 reads TGTGCTAGTGCTCTGGACCAGGGCTCCTATAATTCACCCCTCCACTTT. Its protein is CASALDQGSYNSPLHF.

This clone is medium-sized within its sample. The V gene is TRBV18, the J gene TRBJ1-1, with D hard to call. This CDR3 region has 13 residues. Per the germline V gene, CDR1 is KGHSH and CDR2 is LQKENI. V gave up 1 base and J gave up 5 bases, with 8 bases separating them. This CDR3 is CASSPREGTEAFF. The CDR3 DNA reads TGTGCCAGCTCACCACGAGAGGGTACTGAAGCTTTCTTT. The full variable domain, completed using reference TRBV18 and TRBJ1-1, is NAGVMQNPRHLVRRRGQEARLRCSPMKGHSHVYWYRQLPEEGLKFMVYLQKENIIDESGMPKERFSAEFPKEGPSILRIQQVVRGDSAAYFCASSPREGTEAFFGQGTRLTVV.

J is TRBJ1-2 and V is TRBV7-2; 7 bases line up with TRBD1. The germline CDR1 and CDR2 sequences are SGHTA and FQGNSA. Trimming took 6 bases from V and 3 from J; bases not matched to a gene: 7. CDR3 size: 14 residues. DNA of the CDR3: TGTGCCAGCAGGCATCGACAGGGAGACTATGGCTACACCTTC. It yields the protein CASRHRQGDYGYTF.

The CDR3 protein is CASSQSRQMIQSSYNSPLHF. CDR3 sequence (DNA): TGTGCCAGCAGCCAATCTAGACAGATGATACAGAGCTCCTATAATTCACCCCTCCACTTT. The V and J genes are TRBV16 and TRBJ1-6; D is possibly TRBD1 (5 bases). V gave up 0 bases and J gave up 0 bases, with 18 bases separating them. CDR3 length: 20 amino acids. Germline CDR1 is KGHSY and CDR2 is FQNENV.

The chain combines TRBV5-4 with TRBJ1-1; possibly TRBD1 for D (6 bases). This CDR3 has 14 amino acids. Per the germline V gene, CDR1 is SGHNT and CDR2 is YYREEE (reference sequence). V dropped 0 bases and J dropped 5 bases, with 11 bases sitting between them. CDR3 nucleotides: TGTGCCAGCAGCTTGGGAACAGGGAATACTGAAGCTTTCTTT. Translated, it gives CASSLGTGNTEAFF.

The V call is TRBV29-1, the J call TRBJ2-7, with 8 nucleotides matching TRBD1. The CDR3 contains 14 residues. The J segment lost 5 bases and the V segment lost 3 bases, leaving 9 bases of the junction unmatched. Germline CDR1 reads SQVTM; CDR2 reads ANQGSEA. CDR3 in DNA: TGCAGCGTTGACCGGACAGGGTCCCCCAACGAGCAGTACTTC. It specifies CSVDRTGSPNEQYF.

V is TRBV6-2 or TRBV6-3 and J is TRBJ1-1, with a tentative D call TRBD1 (6 bases). Deletions cut 5 bases from V and 5 bases from J, with 12 bases between. The CDR3 is made up of 13 amino acids. Germline V gene data show CDR1 as MNHEY and CDR2 as SVGEGT. CDR3 sequence: CASSPDRETEAFF. The CDR3 DNA reads as TGTGCCAGCAGTCCGGACAGAGAGACTGAAGCTTTCTTT.

This clone showed up just a few times. The chain carries TRBV7-2 and TRBJ2-1; the match to TRBD1 covers 8 bases. CDR1 and CDR2 (germline): SGHTA, FQGNSA. The junction had 11 bases not matched to a gene; V was cut back by 5 bases and J by 5 bases. The CDR3 is made up of 16 amino acids. CDR3 DNA sequence: TGTGCCAGCAGCCTTCCCAGGACAGGGTTCGACAATGAGCAGTTCTTC. This gives the protein CASSLPRTGFDNEQFF.

J is TRBJ1-3 and V is TRBV11-2, with a weak D call TRBD1 (5 bases). The CDR3 loop spans 15 amino acids. CDR1 and CDR2 (germline): SGHAT, FQNNGV. V was pared by 4 bases and J by 0 bases, with 10 bases between. The CDR3 DNA follows: TGTGCCAGCAGCTCTCGGGGGGGCTCTGGAAACACCATATATTTT. Amino acid sequence: CASSSRGGSGNTIYF. The full variable domain, its missing parts supplied by reference TRBV11-2 and TRBJ1-3, is EAGVAQSPRYKIIEKRQSVAFWCNPISGHATLYWYQQILGQGPKLLIQFQNNGVVDDSQLPKDRFSAERLKGVDSTLKIQPAKLEDSAVYLCASSSRGGSGNTIYFGEGSWLTVV.

The chain employs TRBV25-1 and TRBJ2-5, with D perhaps matching TRBD2 (6 bases). The CDR3 has 15 amino acids. V was cut by 1 base and J by 5 bases, with 14 bases left in between. Looked up from germline, CDR1 is MGHDK and CDR2 is SYGVNS. In DNA form, the CDR3 reads TGTGCCAGCAGTGAATGGAGGGGCGGGTTGGAGACCCAGTACTTC. This codes for CASSEWRGGLETQYF. Filled out from reference TRBV25-1 and TRBJ2-5, the complete variable domain reads EADIYQTPRYLVIGTGKKITLECSQTMGHDKMYWYQQDPGMELHLIHYSYGVNSTEKGDLSSESTVSRIRTEHFPLTLESARPSHTSQYLCASSEWRGGLETQYFGPGTRLLVL.

The chain recombines TRBV5-4 with TRBJ2-5; 10 bases fit TRBD2. This CDR3 region has 16 residues. Germline-derived CDR1 and CDR2 are SGHNT and YYREEE (reference sequence). V lost 3 bases, J lost 1 base, and 6 bases stayed unmatched. DNA for the CDR3: TGTGCCAGCAGCTCGTCTCTAGCGGGGGCCCAAGAGACCCAGTACTTC. Translating it yields CASSSSLAGAQETQYF.